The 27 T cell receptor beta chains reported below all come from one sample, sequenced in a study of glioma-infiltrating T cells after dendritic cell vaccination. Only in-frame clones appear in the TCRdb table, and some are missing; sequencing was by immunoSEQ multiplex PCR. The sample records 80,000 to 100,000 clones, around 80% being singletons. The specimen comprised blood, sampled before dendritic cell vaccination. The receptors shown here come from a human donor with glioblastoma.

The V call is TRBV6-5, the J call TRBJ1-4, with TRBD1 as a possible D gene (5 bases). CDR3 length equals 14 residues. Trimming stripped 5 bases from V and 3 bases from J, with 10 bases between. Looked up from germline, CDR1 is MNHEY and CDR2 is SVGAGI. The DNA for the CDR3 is TGTGCCAGCAGTAACAGGCCTTCTAATGAAAAACTGTTTTTT. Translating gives CASSNRPSNEKLFF.

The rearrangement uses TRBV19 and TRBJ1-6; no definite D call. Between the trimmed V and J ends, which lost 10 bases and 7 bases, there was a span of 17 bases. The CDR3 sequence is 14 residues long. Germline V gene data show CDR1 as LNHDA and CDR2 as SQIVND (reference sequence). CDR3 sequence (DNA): TGTGCCAATACCGAACCGGGGTTCAATTCACCCCTCCACTTT. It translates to CANTEPGFNSPLHF.

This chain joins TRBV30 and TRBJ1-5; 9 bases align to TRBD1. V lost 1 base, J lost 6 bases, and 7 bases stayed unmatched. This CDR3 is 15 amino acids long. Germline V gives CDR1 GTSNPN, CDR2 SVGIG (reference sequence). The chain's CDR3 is CAWSDIQGASQPQHF. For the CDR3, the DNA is TGTGCCTGGAGTGACATACAGGGGGCAAGTCAGCCCCAGCATTTT.

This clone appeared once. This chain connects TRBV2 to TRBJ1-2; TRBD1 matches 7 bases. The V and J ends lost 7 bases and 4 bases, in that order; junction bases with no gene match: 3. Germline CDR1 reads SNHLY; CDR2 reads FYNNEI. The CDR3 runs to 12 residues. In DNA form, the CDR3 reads TGTGCCAGCACCAGGGGGTCCTATGGCTACACCTTC. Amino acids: CASTRGSYGYTF.

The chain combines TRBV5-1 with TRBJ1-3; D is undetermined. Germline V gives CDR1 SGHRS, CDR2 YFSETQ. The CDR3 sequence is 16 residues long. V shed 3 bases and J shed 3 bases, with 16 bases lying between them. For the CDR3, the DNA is TGCGCCAGCAGCTCGGAGCCATGGAGGCATGGAAACACCATATATTTT. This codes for CASSSEPWRHGNTIYF.

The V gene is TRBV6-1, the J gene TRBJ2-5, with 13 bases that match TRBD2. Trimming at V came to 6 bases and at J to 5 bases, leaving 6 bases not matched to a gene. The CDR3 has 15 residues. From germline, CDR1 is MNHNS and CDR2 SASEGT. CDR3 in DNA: TGTGCCAGCAGACCGGGACTAGCGGGGTATGAGACCCAGTACTTC. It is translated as CASRPGLAGYETQYF.

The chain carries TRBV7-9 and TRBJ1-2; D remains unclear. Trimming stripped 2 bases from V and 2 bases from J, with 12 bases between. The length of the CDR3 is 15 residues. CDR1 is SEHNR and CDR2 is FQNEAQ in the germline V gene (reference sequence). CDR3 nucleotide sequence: TGTGCCAGCAGCTTATGGGCTGATACAAACTATGGCTACACCTTC. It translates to CASSLWADTNYGYTF.

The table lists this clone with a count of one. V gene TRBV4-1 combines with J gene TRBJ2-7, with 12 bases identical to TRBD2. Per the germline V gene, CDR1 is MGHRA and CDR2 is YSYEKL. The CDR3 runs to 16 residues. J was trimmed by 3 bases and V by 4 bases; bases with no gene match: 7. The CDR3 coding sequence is TGCGCCAGCAGCCCCGAACTAGCGGGGGGCCGCTACGAGCAGTACTTC. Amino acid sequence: CASSPELAGGRYEQYF.

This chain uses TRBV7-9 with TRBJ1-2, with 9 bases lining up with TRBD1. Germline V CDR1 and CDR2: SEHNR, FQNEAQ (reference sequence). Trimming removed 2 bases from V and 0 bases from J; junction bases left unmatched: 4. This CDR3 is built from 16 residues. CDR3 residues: CASSLTGQGPNYGYTF. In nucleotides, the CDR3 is TGTGCCAGCAGCTTAACCGGACAGGGGCCTAACTATGGCTACACCTTC.

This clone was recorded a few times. The CDR3 nucleotides are TGTGCCACCAGCAGTCTCCGGAGGTTTCCGGGACTAGCGGGGGGGTCCTACAATGAGCAGTTCTTC. Its protein product is CATSSLRRFPGLAGGSYNEQFF. The chain combines TRBV15 with TRBJ2-1, with 16 bases that match TRBD2. Germline values: CDR1 LNHNV, CDR2 YYDKDF (reference sequence). The CDR3 extends over 22 amino acids. The junction had 15 bases not matched to a gene; V was cut back by 3 bases and J by 1 base. Full variable domain (rest looked up from reference TRBV15 and TRBJ2-1): DAMVIQNPRYQVTQFGKPVTLSCSQTLNHNVMYWYQQKSSQAPKLLFHYYDKDFNNEADTPDNFQSRRPNTSFCFLDIRSPGLGDTAMYLCATSSLRRFPGLAGGSYNEQFFGPGTRLTVL.

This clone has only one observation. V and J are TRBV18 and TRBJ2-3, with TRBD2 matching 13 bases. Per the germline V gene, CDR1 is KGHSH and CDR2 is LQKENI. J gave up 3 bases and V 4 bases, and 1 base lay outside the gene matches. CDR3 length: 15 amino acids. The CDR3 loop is CASSRTSGGTDTQYF. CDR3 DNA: TGTGCCAGCTCACGGACTAGCGGGGGTACAGATACGCAGTATTTT.

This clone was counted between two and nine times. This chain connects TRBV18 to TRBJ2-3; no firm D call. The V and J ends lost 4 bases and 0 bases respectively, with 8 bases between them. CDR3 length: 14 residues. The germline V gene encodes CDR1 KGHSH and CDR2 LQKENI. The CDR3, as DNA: TGTGCCAGCTCACACGAGTCTAGCACAGATACGCAGTATTTT. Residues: CASSHESSTDTQYF.

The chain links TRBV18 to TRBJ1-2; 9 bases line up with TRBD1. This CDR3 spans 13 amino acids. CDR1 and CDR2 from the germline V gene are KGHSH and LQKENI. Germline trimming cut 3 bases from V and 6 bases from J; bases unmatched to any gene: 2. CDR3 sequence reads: CASSPWTGDGYTF. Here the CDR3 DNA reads TGTGCCAGCTCACCGTGGACAGGGGATGGCTACACCTTC. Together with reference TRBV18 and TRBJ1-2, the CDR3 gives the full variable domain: NAGVMQNPRHLVRRRGQEARLRCSPMKGHSHVYWYRQLPEEGLKFMVYLQKENIIDESGMPKERFSAEFPKEGPSILRIQQVVRGDSAAYFCASSPWTGDGYTFGSGTRLTVV.

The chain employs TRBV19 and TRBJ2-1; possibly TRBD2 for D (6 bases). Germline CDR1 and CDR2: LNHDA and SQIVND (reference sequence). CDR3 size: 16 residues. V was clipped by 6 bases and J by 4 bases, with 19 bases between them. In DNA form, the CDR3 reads TGTGCCAGTAGACCATCGGGACTCCGACCTTACAATGAGCAGTTCTTC. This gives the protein CASRPSGLRPYNEQFF.

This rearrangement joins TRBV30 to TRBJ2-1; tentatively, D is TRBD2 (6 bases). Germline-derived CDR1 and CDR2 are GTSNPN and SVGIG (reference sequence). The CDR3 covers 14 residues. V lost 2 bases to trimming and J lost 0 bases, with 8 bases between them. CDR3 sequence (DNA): TGTGCCTGGAGTCTAGCGAGCTCCTACAATGAGCAGTTCTTC. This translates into CAWSLASSYNEQFF.

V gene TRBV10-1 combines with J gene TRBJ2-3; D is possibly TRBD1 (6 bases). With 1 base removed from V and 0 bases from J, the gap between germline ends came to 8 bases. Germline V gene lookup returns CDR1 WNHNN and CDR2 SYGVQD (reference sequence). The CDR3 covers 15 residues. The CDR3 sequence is CASSEWGTSTDTQYF. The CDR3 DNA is TGCGCCAGCAGTGAGTGGGGGACAAGCACAGATACGCAGTATTTT.

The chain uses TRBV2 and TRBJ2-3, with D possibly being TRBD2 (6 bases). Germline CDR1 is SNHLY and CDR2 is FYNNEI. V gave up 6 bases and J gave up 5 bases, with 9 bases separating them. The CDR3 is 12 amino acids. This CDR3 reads CASRRTIDTQYF. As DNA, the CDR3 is TGTGCCAGCAGACGGACTATAGATACGCAGTATTTT.

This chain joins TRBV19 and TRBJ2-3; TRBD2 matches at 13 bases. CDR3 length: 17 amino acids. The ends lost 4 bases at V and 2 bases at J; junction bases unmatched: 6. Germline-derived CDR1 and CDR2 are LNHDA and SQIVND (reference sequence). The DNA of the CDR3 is TGTGCCAGTAGTAGACTAGCGGGAGGCCTATTCACAGATACGCAGTATTTT. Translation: CASSRLAGGLFTDTQYF.

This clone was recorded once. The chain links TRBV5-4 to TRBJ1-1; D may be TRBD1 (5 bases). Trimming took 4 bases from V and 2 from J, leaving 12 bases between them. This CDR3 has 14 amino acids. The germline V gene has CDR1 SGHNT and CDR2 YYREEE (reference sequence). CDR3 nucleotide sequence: TGTGCCAGCAGCGTCCCAGGGCCTAACACTGAAGCTTTCTTT. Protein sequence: CASSVPGPNTEAFF.

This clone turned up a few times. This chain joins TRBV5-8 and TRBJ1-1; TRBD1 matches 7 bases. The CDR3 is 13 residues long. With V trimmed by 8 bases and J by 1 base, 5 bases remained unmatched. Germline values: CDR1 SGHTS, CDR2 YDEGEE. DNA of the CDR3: TGTGCCAGTAACAGGGGATGGAACACTGAAGCTTTCTTT. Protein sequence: CASNRGWNTEAFF. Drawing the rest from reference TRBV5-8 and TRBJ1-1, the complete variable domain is EAGVTQSPTHLIKTRGQQATLRCSPISGHTSVYWYQQALGLGLQFLLWYDEGEERNRGNFPPRFSGRQFPNYSSELNVNALELEDSALYLCASNRGWNTEAFFGQGTRLTVV.

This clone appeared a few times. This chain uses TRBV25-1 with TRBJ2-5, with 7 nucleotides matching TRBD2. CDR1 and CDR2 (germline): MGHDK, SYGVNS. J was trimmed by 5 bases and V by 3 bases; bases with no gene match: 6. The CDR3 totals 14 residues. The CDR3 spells CASSDNLADETQYF. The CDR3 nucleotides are TGTGCCAGCAGTGATAACCTAGCGGATGAGACCCAGTACTTC.

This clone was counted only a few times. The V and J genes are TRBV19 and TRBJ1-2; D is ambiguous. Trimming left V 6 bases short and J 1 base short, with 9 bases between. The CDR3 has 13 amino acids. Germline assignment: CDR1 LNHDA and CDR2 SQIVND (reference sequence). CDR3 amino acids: CASRKDFNYGYTF. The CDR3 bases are TGTGCCAGTAGGAAGGACTTTAACTATGGCTACACCTTC.

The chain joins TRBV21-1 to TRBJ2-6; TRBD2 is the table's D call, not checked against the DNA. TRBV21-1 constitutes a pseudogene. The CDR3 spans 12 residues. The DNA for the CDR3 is TGTGCCAGCTCTTCTGGGGCCAACGTCCTGACTTTC. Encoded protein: CASSSGANVLTF.

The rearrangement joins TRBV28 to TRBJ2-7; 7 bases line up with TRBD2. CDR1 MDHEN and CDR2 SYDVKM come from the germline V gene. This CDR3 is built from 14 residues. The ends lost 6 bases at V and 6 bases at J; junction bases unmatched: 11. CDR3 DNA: TGTGCCAGCAGGCCTCCTAGGCGGGAGTTCGAGCAGTACTTC. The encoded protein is CASRPPRREFEQYF.

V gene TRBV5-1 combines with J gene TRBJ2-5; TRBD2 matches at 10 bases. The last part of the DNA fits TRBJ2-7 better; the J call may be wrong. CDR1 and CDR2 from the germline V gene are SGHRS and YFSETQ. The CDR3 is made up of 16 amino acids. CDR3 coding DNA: TGCGCCAGCAGCTTGGCCTTTCTAGCGGGGGCCTACGAGCAGTACTTC. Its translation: CASSLAFLAGAYEQYF.

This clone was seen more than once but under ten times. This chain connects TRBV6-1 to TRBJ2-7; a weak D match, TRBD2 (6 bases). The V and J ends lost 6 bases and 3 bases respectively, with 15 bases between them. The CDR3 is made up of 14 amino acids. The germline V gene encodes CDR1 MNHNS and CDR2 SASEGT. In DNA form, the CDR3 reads TGTGCCAGCAGCCCTAGCGTTTTAGGCTACGAGCAGTACTTC. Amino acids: CASSPSVLGYEQYF.

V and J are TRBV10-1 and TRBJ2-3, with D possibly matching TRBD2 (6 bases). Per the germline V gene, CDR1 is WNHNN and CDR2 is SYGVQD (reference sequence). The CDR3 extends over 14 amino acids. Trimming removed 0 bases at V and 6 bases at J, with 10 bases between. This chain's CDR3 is CASSESMGRDTQYF. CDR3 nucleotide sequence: TGCGCCAGCAGTGAGTCAATGGGGAGGGATACGCAGTATTTT.